The rows below give T cell receptor beta chains drawn from one sample of a study of T-cell reconstitution after alpha-beta-depleted transplantation in children. TCRdb recomputed calls from the PCR reads with MiXCR, one row per CDR3 protein. The sample records about 460,000 distinct CDR3 sequences, 10% to 12% being singletons. The specimen was PBMCs, mostly from graft donor cells, collected 180 days after TCRalphabeta/CD19-depleted stem cell transplant. Receptors originate from a female patient aged 2-9 years who had a stem cell transplant for aplastic anemia, so the T cells may come from the graft donor. CDR3s include the opening cysteine and the closing phenylalanine or tryptophan. Fields, in order: CDR3 DNA, CDR3 protein, D gene, V gene, clone size, J gene. A D gene is named only where the DNA matches it firmly. Only some rows state a clone size, as once, few, many or a class for expanded clones.

DNA: TGTGCCAGCAGCTTCGGGGCCGGTTTCGAGGGCTATGGCTACACCTTC; CDR3: CASSFGAGFEGYGYTF; D: .; V: TRBV5-4; size: .; J: TRBJ1-2
DNA: TGTGCCAGCTCATCAGACAGGGGGCCGGTTGGTGAAGCTTTCTTT; CDR3: CASSSDRGPVGEAFF; D: TRBD1; V: TRBV18; size: few; J: TRBJ1-1
DNA: TGTGCCAGCAGCATACTGGAAAATGAGCAGTTCTTC; CDR3: CASSILENEQFF; D: .; V: TRBV3-1; size: .; J: TRBJ2-1
DNA: TGTGCCAGCAGTAGACAGGGATCTCAGCCCCAGCATTTT; CDR3: CASSRQGSQPQHF; D: TRBD1; V: TRBV6-1; size: few; J: TRBJ1-5
DNA: TGTGCCAGCAGTTACGCTGAAGCTTTCTTT; CDR3: CASSYAEAFF; D: .; V: TRBV6-6; size: few; J: TRBJ1-1
DNA: TGTGCCAGTAGTATCGGCGCGGGAGGCACTGAAGCTTTCTTT; CDR3: CASSIGAGGTEAFF; D: .; V: TRBV19; size: .; J: TRBJ1-1
DNA: TGTGCCAGCAGCTTAGTGCCTGGGAATGGACAGAAAGCCTCCTACGAGCAGTACTTC; CDR3: CASSLVPGNGQKASYEQYF; D: .; V: TRBV7-8; size: many; J: TRBJ2-7
DNA: TGCAGTGCTAGTACAGGGGTTCACTCTGGAAACACCATATATTTT; CDR3: CSASTGVHSGNTIYF; D: TRBD1; V: TRBV20-1; size: few; J: TRBJ1-3
DNA: TGTGCCAGCAGCCAAGAAGGGGGGTTTAATTACAATGAGCAGTTCTTC; CDR3: CASSQEGGFNYNEQFF; D: .; V: TRBV14; size: .; J: TRBJ2-1
DNA: TGCGCCAGCAGTGAACAGGGTGCATCCACAGATACGCAGTATTTT; CDR3: CASSEQGASTDTQYF; D: .; V: TRBV10-2; size: .; J: TRBJ2-3
DNA: TGTGCCAGCAGCCAAGATGTGGAGGGGAACTATGGCTACACCTTC; CDR3: CASSQDVEGNYGYTF; D: .; V: TRBV4-2; size: .; J: TRBJ1-2
DNA: TGTGCCAGCAGTTTAAATGGGAGGAGCTCCTATAATTCACCCCTCCACTTT; CDR3: CASSLNGRSSYNSPLHF; D: .; V: TRBV27; size: few; J: TRBJ1-6
DNA: TGCAGCGTTGGATTTCACAGGGGAGCGAACACCGGGGAGCTGTTTTTT; CDR3: CSVGFHRGANTGELFF; D: TRBD1; V: TRBV29-1; size: few; J: TRBJ2-2
DNA: TGTGCCAGCAGCTCCCTGGGGGTTTTGAGTTCCTTCACAGATACGCAGTATTTT; CDR3: CASSSLGVLSSFTDTQYF; D: .; V: TRBV7-6; size: few; J: TRBJ2-3
DNA: TGTGCCAGCAGTTATGGGACAGGGGGCGCGAGCAATCAGCCCCAGCATTTT; CDR3: CASSYGTGGASNQPQHF; D: TRBD1; V: TRBV6-5; size: .; J: TRBJ1-5
DNA: TGCGCCAGCAGCTTTAGGACAGGGGGCATCACCGGGGAGCTGTTTTTT; CDR3: CASSFRTGGITGELFF; D: TRBD1; V: TRBV5-1; size: .; J: TRBJ2-2
DNA: TGTGCCAGCAGTTCCCCGGGACAGGGCCCCGGGGAGCTGTTTTTT; CDR3: CASSSPGQGPGELFF; D: TRBD1; V: TRBV6-5; size: few; J: TRBJ2-2
DNA: TGCAGCGGCGCAGTTGGAGGGACCCACACCATATATTTT; CDR3: CSGAVGGTHTIYF; D: .; V: TRBV29-1; size: few; J: TRBJ1-3
DNA: TGCAGTGCTAGAGATCGGGGAGGGAGGGCTGGCTACACCTTC; CDR3: CSARDRGGRAGYTF; D: .; V: TRBV20-1; size: .; J: TRBJ1-2
DNA: TGTGCCAGCAGTTTTCTAGCGGGAGTTTTCAGTCACACAGATACGCAGTATTTT; CDR3: CASSFLAGVFSHTDTQYF; D: TRBD2; V: TRBV28; size: many; J: TRBJ2-3
DNA: TGTGCCAGCAGTTCACACAGGGGAGGGGAGCAGTACTTC; CDR3: CASSSHRGGEQYF; D: .; V: TRBV27; size: .; J: TRBJ2-7
DNA: TGCAGTGCTAGTTGGCAAGCAGATGGCTACACCTTC; CDR3: CSASWQADGYTF; D: .; V: TRBV20-1; size: few; J: TRBJ1-2
DNA: TGTGCCACCAGCACCCTGGGGAATTCACCCCTCCACTTT; CDR3: CATSTLGNSPLHF; D: .; V: TRBV15; size: few; J: TRBJ1-6
DNA: TGTGCCAGCAGCCAAGGCTTCTCCTACGAGCAGTACTTC; CDR3: CASSQGFSYEQYF; D: .; V: TRBV3-1; size: many; J: TRBJ2-7
DNA: TGTGCCAGCAGCCACACTAGGGACCTCTACAATGAGCAGTTCTTC; CDR3: CASSHTRDLYNEQFF; D: .; V: TRBV6-1; size: .; J: TRBJ2-1
DNA: TGCAGTGCTACACTAGCGGGGGGGCTCCAGTCCTACAATGAGCAGTTCTTC; CDR3: CSATLAGGLQSYNEQFF; D: TRBD2; V: TRBV20-1; size: few; J: TRBJ2-1
DNA: TGTGCCAGCAGCTTAGAAGGGCCCTGGGAGACCCAGTACTTC; CDR3: CASSLEGPWETQYF; D: .; V: TRBV7-2; size: few; J: TRBJ2-5
DNA: TGCGCCAGCAGCCAAGCAGCGATACAAGAGACCCAGTACTTC; CDR3: CASSQAAIQETQYF; D: .; V: TRBV5-1; size: .; J: TRBJ2-5
DNA: TGTGCCAGTAGTATACTGGCCAGGGGGGGTTCACCCCTCCACTTT; CDR3: CASSILARGGSPLHF; D: TRBD1; V: TRBV19; size: .; J: TRBJ1-6
DNA: TGCGCCAGCAGCTTGGGCGCAGGGGAAAAAGAGACCCAGTACTTC; CDR3: CASSLGAGEKETQYF; D: .; V: TRBV5-1; size: few; J: TRBJ2-5
DNA: TGTGCCAGCAGCTTCCCTGTTACTAGACTAGCGGGAGGTCCCAATGAGCAGTTCTTC; CDR3: CASSFPVTRLAGGPNEQFF; D: TRBD2; V: TRBV7-9; size: few; J: TRBJ2-1
DNA: TGTGCCAGCTCACCACCGCCGGCGCGAAGGGTTTGCGATACGCAGTATTTT; CDR3: CASSPPPARRVCDTQYF; D: .; V: TRBV18; size: .; J: TRBJ2-3
DNA: TGCAGCGTTGCAGGGATCAATGAGCAGTTCTTC; CDR3: CSVAGINEQFF; D: .; V: TRBV29-1; size: .; J: TRBJ2-1
DNA: TGTGCCAGCAGCTCCCGCCAAGGGGTCTACGAGCAGTACTTC; CDR3: CASSSRQGVYEQYF; D: .; V: TRBV11-2; size: .; J: TRBJ2-7
DNA: TGTGCCAGCAGCCGACAGGTTTTGAACACTGAAGCTTTCTTT; CDR3: CASSRQVLNTEAFF; D: .; V: TRBV12-3/TRBV12-4; size: .; J: TRBJ1-1
DNA: TGTGCCAGCAGTTTATTCAGTCGGGACTATGGCTACACCTTC; CDR3: CASSLFSRDYGYTF; D: .; V: TRBV28; size: few; J: TRBJ1-2
DNA: TGTGCCAGCAGCTTAAGGGGTCGAGCGGCCCAAGAGACCCAGTACTTC; CDR3: CASSLRGRAAQETQYF; D: .; V: TRBV7-3; size: .; J: TRBJ2-5
DNA: TGTGCCAGCAGCTTCGGCGGAAGCGGGAGGGGTTACAATGAGCAGTTCTTC; CDR3: CASSFGGSGRGYNEQFF; D: TRBD2; V: TRBV7-2; size: few; J: TRBJ2-1
DNA: TGTGCCAGCAGCCCCCTAGCGCACAATGAGCAGTTCTTC; CDR3: CASSPLAHNEQFF; D: .; V: TRBV3-1; size: few; J: TRBJ2-1
DNA: TGTGCCAGCAGCCAGAGGAGTACCAGTGGCACTGAAGCTTTCTTT; CDR3: CASSQRSTSGTEAFF; D: .; V: TRBV14; size: many; J: TRBJ1-1